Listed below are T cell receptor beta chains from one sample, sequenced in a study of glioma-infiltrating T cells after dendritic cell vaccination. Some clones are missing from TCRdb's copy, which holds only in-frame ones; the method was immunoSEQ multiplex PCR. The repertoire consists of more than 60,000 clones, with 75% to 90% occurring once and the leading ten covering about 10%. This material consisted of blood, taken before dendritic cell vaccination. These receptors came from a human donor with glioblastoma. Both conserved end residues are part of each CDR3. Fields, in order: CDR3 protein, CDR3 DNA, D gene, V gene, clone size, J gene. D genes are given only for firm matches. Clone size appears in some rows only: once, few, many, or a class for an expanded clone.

CASRPVRTGFYEQYF,TGTGCCAGCAGGCCCGTTAGGACAGGATTTTACGAGCAGTACTTC,TRBD1,TRBV6-1,NA,TRBJ2-7
CAWSRGSYNEQFF,TGTGCCTGGAGTCGGGGCTCCTACAATGAGCAGTTCTTC,NA,TRBV30,NA,TRBJ2-1
CASSQDPREGEKLFF,TGCGCCAGCAGCCAAGATCCCAGGGAGGGCGAAAAACTGTTTTTT,NA,TRBV4-1,few,TRBJ1-4
CASGQGATEAFF,TGTGCCAGCGGACAGGGGGCAACTGAAGCTTTCTTT,TRBD1,TRBV7-8,NA,TRBJ1-1
CASSPYGVSGQPQHF,TGTGCCAGCTCACCATATGGAGTGTCCGGTCAGCCCCAGCATTTT,NA,TRBV18,NA,TRBJ1-5
CATSGGLAGAEQYF,TGTGCCACCAGCGGGGGACTAGCGGGGGCCGAGCAGTACTTC,TRBD2,TRBV15,NA,TRBJ2-7
CASSLQGYMNTEAFF,TGCGCCAGCAGCTTACAGGGTTACATGAACACTGAAGCTTTCTTT,NA,TRBV5-1,NA,TRBJ1-1
CASSLFGGRDAFF,TGTGCCAGCAGCCTATTTGGGGGGAGGGATGCTTTCTTT,NA,TRBV13,NA,TRBJ1-1
CASSLPSGGTDTQYF,TGTGCCAGCAGCCTACCTAGCGGGGGCACAGATACGCAGTATTTT,TRBD2,TRBV5-4,NA,TRBJ2-3
CASSYSPRGSYEQYF,TGTGCCAGCAGTTACTCGCCCCGGGGATCCTACGAGCAGTACTTC,NA,TRBV6-6,NA,TRBJ2-7
CASPRQGGWETQYF,TGCGCCAGCCCTAGACAGGGGGGGTGGGAGACCCAGTACTTC,TRBD1,TRBV23-1,once,TRBJ2-5
CASSSGVHSPLHF,TGTGCCAGCAGTTCGGGAGTTCATTCACCCCTCCACTTT,NA,TRBV11-2,NA,TRBJ1-6
CASALGRYEQYF,TGTGCCAGCGCTTTGGGCCGATACGAGCAGTACTTC,NA,TRBV6-1,NA,TRBJ2-7
CASSSAGRLGEKLFF,TGCGCCAGCAGCTCGGCGGGACGACTTGGTGAAAAACTGTTTTTT,NA,TRBV5-1,NA,TRBJ1-4
CSALIYNEQFF,TGCAGTGCTCTAATCTACAATGAGCAGTTCTTC,NA,TRBV20-1,NA,TRBJ2-1
CAWSVRLHGELFF,TGTGCCTGGAGTGTGAGACTACACGGGGAGCTGTTTTTT,NA,TRBV30,NA,TRBJ2-2
CASSLAETQYF,TGCGCCAGCAGCTTGGCGGAGACCCAGTACTTC,NA,TRBV5-1,NA,TRBJ2-5
CASSPTTGTGEGKLFF,TGTGCCAGCAGCCCTACTACCGGGACAGGGGAAGGAAAACTGTTTTTT,TRBD1,TRBV9,NA,TRBJ1-4
CASSMRQRGNTIYF,TGTGCCAGTAGTATGCGGCAGCGAGGAAACACCATATATTTT,NA,TRBV19,few,TRBJ1-3
CSVVTSGGNEQFF,TGCAGCGTCGTGACTAGCGGGGGGAATGAGCAGTTCTTC,TRBD2,TRBV29-1,NA,TRBJ2-1
CSTHRDRTDTQYF,TGCAGCACCCACAGGGATCGCACAGATACGCAGTATTTT,NA,TRBV29-1,NA,TRBJ2-3
CASRSLTGTGESTDTQYF,TGTGCCAGCAGGTCACTCACCGGGACAGGGGAAAGCACAGATACGCAGTATTTT,TRBD1,TRBV27,NA,TRBJ2-3
CASSPLRSNQPQHF,TGTGCCAGCAGTCCCCTTCGGAGCAATCAGCCCCAGCATTTT,NA,TRBV28,NA,TRBJ1-5
CASSNPSGGYETQYF,TGTGCCAGCAGCAACCCTAGCGGGGGTTATGAGACCCAGTACTTC,TRBD2,TRBV6-6,NA,TRBJ2-5
CSVVLQGNQPQHF,TGCAGCGTTGTTCTTCAGGGGAATCAGCCCCAGCATTTT,NA,TRBV29-1,few,TRBJ1-5
CASSPPTRSSGNYNEQFF,TGTGCCAGCTCACCACCTACCCGCTCTAGCGGGAACTACAATGAGCAGTTCTTC,TRBD2,TRBV18,NA,TRBJ2-1
CASSSGTGPGELFF,TGCGCCAGCAGCTCCGGGACAGGGCCCGGGGAGCTGTTTTTT,TRBD1,TRBV5-1,few,TRBJ2-2
CASSESRGEQFF,TGCGCCAGCAGTGAGTCTAGGGGTGAGCAGTTCTTC,NA,TRBV10-1,NA,TRBJ2-1
CASSPPADTIYF,TGTGCCAGCTCACCCCCCGCGGACACCATATATTTT,NA,TRBV18,many,TRBJ1-3
CASSPRPGGEGYGYTF,TGCGCCAGCAGCCCCCGCCCAGGGGGCGAGGGGTATGGCTACACCTTC,TRBD1,TRBV23-1,NA,TRBJ1-2
CASSQSGTPYNEQFF,TGTGCCAGCAGCCAAAGCGGGACTCCGTACAATGAGCAGTTCTTC,TRBD2,TRBV5-4,NA,TRBJ2-1
CASSLELAVSGDTQYF,TGTGCCAGCAGCTTAGAACTAGCAGTTTCCGGAGATACGCAGTATTTT,NA,TRBV7-8,once,TRBJ2-3
CASSQQGNTIYF,TGTGCCAGCAGCCAACAGGGAAACACCATATATTTT,NA,TRBV7-2,NA,TRBJ1-3
CASSWTGTAYEQYF,TGCGCCAGCAGCTGGACCGGGACAGCTTACGAGCAGTACTTC,TRBD1,TRBV5-1,NA,TRBJ2-7
CASSRGEGSDNSPLHF,TGTGCCAGCAGCCGCGGGGAGGGGTCTGATAATTCACCCCTCCACTTT,NA,TRBV4-2,NA,TRBJ1-6
CAGRQLRGAGELFF,TGTGCCGGCAGACAGCTGCGGGGGGCCGGGGAGCTGTTTTTT,TRBD2,TRBV7-2,NA,TRBJ2-2
CASSSYGTPFEQYF,TGTGCCAGCAGTTCATACGGGACTCCCTTCGAGCAGTACTTC,NA,TRBV27,NA,TRBJ2-7
CSAETVTNTEAFF,TGCAGCGCCGAGACAGTTACGAACACTGAAGCTTTCTTT,NA,TRBV29-1,NA,TRBJ1-1
CASSFGGEVDYGYTF,TGTGCCAGCAGCTTTGGCGGTGAGGTGGACTATGGCTACACCTTC,NA,TRBV11-2,NA,TRBJ1-2
CASRGGGNIQYF,TGTGCCAGCCGCGGGGGCGGTAACATTCAGTACTTC,NA,TRBV28,NA,TRBJ2-4